The 3 T cell receptor beta chains below were found in one sample sequenced in a study of breast tumors, draining lymph nodes, adjacent tissues. TCRdb ran MiXCR on the multiplex PCR reads and lists one entry per CDR3 protein. The table lists approximately 100,000 distinct CDR3 sequences, 21% of them singletons. Samples came from axillary lymph nodes draining the breast cancer. Sequencing was performed on axillary lymph node tissue. The receptor source for this set is a female donor with breast cancer. Some clones in this sample may be carry-over from other donors' samples.

The table lists this clonotype with many counts. CDR3 sequence: CASSDTSTDTQYF. In DNA form, the CDR3 reads TGTGCCAGCAGCGATACTAGCACAGATACGCAGTATTTT. The V gene is TRBV5-4, the J gene TRBJ2-3; D unclear. The CDR3 length is 13 residues. The germline gives CDR1 SGHNT, CDR2 YYREEE (reference sequence). V was pared by 4 bases and J by 0 bases, with 6 bases between.

The DNA of the CDR3 is TGTGCCAGCAGCCAATATGACCATCGATCACGTGAAAAACTGTTTTTT. Translation gives CASSQYDHRSREKLFF. The chain combines TRBV3-1 with TRBJ1-4, with D hard to call. The V end lost 2 bases, the J end lost 7 bases, and 17 bases lay between the germline ends. Germline assignment: CDR1 LGHDT and CDR2 YNNKEL (reference sequence). This CDR3 has 16 residues.

This clonotype was seen repeatedly, ten times or more. The chain couples TRBV2 to TRBJ1-5, with D uncertain. Trimming took 6 bases from V and 2 from J, leaving 17 bases between them. Germline V CDR1 and CDR2: SNHLY, FYNNEI. This CDR3 contains 16 residues. CDR3 sequence (DNA): TGTGCCAGCAGGGCGTCAAGGAATTGGGGCAATCAGCCCCAGCATTTT. The encoded protein is CASRASRNWGNQPQHF.